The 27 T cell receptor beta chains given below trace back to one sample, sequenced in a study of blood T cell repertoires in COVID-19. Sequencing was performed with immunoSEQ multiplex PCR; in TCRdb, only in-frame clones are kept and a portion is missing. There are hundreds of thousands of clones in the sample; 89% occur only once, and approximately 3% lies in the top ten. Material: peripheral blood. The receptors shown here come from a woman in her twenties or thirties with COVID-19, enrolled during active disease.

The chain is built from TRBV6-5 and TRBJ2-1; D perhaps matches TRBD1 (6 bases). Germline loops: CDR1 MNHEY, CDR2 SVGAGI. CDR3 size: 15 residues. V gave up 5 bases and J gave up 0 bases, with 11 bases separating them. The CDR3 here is CASSITGSSYNEQFF. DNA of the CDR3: TGTGCCAGCAGTATAACAGGGAGCTCCTACAATGAGCAGTTCTTC.

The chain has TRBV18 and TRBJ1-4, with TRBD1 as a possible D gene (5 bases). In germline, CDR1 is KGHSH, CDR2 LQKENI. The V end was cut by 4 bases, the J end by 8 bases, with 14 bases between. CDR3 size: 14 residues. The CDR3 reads CASSHRGEEEKLFF. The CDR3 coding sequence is TGTGCCAGCTCACATAGGGGCGAGGAGGAAAAACTGTTTTTT.

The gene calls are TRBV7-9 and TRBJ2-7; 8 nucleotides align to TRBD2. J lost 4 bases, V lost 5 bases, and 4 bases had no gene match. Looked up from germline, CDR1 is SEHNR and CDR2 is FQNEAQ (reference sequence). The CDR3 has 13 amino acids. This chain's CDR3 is CASSPGGGYEQYF. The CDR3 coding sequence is TGTGCCAGCAGCCCCGGGGGGGGGTACGAGCAGTACTTC.

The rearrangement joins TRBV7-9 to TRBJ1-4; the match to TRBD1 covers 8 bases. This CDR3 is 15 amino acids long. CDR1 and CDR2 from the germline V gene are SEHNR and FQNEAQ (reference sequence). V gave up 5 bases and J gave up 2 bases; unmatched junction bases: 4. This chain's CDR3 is CASSNRGATNEKLFF. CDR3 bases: TGTGCCAGCAGCAACAGGGGGGCCACTAATGAAAAACTGTTTTTT. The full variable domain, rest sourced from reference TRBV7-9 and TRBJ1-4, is DTGVSQNPRHKITKRGQNVTFRCDPISEHNRLYWYRQTLGQGPEFLTYFQNEAQLEKSRLLSDRFSAERPKGSFSTLEIQRTEQGDSAMYLCASSNRGATNEKLFFGSGTQLSVL.

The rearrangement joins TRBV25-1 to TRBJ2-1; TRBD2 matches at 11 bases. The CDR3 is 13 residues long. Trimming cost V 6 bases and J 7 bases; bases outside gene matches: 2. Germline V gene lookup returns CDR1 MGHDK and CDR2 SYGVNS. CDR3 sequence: CASSSSGGNEQFF. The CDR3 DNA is TGTGCCAGCAGCTCTAGCGGGGGGAATGAGCAGTTCTTC.

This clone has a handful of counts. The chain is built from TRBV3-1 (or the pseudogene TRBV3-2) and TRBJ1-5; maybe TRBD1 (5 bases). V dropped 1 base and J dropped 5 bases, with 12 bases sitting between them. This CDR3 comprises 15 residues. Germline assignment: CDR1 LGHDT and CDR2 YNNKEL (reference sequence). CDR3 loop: CASSQGTGTYQPQHF. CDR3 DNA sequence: TGTGCCAGCAGCCAAGGTACAGGTACCTATCAGCCCCAGCATTTT.

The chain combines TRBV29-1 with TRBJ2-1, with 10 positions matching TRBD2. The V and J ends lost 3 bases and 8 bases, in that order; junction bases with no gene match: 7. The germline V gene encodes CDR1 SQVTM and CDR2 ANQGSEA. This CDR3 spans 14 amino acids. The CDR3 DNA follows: TGCAGCGTTGAGCCTCTAGCGGGAGTCGATGAGCAGTTCTTC. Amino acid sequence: CSVEPLAGVDEQFF.

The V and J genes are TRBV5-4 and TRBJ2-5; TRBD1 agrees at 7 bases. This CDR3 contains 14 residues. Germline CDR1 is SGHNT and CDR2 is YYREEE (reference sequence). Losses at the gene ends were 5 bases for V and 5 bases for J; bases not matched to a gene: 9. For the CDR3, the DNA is TGTGCCAGCAGTCAACCGGGACAGTCGGAGACCCAGTACTTC. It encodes CASSQPGQSETQYF. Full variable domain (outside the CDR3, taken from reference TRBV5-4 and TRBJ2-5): ETGVTQSPTHLIKTRGQQVTLRCSSQSGHNTVSWYQQALGQGPQFIFQYYREEENGRGNFPPRFSGLQFPNYSSELNVNALELDDSALYLCASSQPGQSETQYFGPGTRLLVL.

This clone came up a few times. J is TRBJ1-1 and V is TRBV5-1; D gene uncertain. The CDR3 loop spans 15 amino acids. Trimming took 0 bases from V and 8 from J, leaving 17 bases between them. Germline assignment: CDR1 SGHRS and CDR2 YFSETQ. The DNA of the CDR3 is TGCGCCAGCAGCTTGGATGGAGGGCGGAGGCGGGAAGCTTTCTTT. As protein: CASSLDGGRRREAFF.

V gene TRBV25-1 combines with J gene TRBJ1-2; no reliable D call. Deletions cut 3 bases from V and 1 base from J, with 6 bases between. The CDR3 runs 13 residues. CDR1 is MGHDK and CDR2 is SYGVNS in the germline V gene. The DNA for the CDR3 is TGTGCCAGCAGTGATGGAGGTAACTATGGCTACACCTTC. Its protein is CASSDGGNYGYTF.

This chain's CDR3 is CASSEAVGGAGAADTQYF. CDR3 nucleotides: TGTGCCAGCAGTGAAGCGGTAGGCGGCGCGGGAGCTGCAGATACGCAGTATTTT. The genes are TRBV6-1 and TRBJ2-3, with 7 bases aligning to TRBD2. The CDR3 runs 18 residues. In germline, CDR1 is MNHNS, CDR2 SASEGT. Losses at the gene ends were 0 bases for V and 4 bases for J; bases not matched to a gene: 13.

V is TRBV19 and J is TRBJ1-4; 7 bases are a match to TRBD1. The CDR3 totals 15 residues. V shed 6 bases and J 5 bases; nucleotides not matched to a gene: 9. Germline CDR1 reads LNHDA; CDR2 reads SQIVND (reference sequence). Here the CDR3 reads CASRPPGQRNEKLFF. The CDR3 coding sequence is TGTGCCAGTAGACCCCCGGGACAGAGGAATGAAAAACTGTTTTTT.

CDR3 DNA sequence: TGTGCCAGCAGCACTCGAGAGACCCAGTACTTC. This sequence encodes CASSTRETQYF. The rearrangement joins TRBV7-2 to TRBJ2-5; D unresolved. The CDR3 length is 11 residues. Germline V gives CDR1 SGHTA, CDR2 FQGNSA. The germline V and J ends were trimmed by 5 bases and 4 bases, with 5 bases remaining between them.

CDR3 DNA sequence: TGTGCCAGCAGCTTCGGGTGGGACAATGAGCAGTTCTTC. This gives the protein CASSFGWDNEQFF. The chain is built from TRBV7-9 and TRBJ2-1; D call uncertain. Trimming left V 3 bases short and J 5 bases short, with 8 bases between. Germline V CDR1 and CDR2: SEHNR, FQNEAQ (reference sequence). This CDR3 is 13 amino acids long.

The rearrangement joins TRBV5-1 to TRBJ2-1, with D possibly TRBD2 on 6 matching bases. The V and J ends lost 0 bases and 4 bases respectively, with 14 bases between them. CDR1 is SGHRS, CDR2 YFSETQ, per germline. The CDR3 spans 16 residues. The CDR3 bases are TGCGCCAGCAGCTTGGTTAGGAGGGGAACATACAATGAGCAGTTCTTC. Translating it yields CASSLVRRGTYNEQFF.

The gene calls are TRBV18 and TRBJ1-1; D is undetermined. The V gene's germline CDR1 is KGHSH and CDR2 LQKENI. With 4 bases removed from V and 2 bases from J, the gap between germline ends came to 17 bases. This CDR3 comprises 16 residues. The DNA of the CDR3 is TGTGCCAGCTCACGGCTCGGAGGTCGCCCAAACACTGAAGCTTTCTTT. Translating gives CASSRLGGRPNTEAFF.

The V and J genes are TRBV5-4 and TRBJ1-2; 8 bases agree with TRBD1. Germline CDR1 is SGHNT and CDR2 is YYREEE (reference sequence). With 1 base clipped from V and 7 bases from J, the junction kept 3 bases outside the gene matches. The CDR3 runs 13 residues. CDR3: CASSLSGGGGYTF. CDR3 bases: TGTGCCAGCAGCTTGTCAGGGGGCGGTGGCTACACCTTC.

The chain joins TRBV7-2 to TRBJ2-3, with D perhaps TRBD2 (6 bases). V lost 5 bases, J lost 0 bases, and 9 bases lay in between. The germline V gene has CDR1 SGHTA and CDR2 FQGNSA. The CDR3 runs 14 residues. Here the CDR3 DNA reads TGTGCCAGCAGCGTTAGCGGAAGCACAGATACGCAGTATTTT. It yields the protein CASSVSGSTDTQYF.

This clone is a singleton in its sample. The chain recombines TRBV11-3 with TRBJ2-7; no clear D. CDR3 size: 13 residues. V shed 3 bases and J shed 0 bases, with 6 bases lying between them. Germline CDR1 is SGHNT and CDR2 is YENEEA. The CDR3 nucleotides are TGTGCCAGCAGCTTGGGCCACTCCTACGAGCAGTACGTC. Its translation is CASSLGHSYEQYV.

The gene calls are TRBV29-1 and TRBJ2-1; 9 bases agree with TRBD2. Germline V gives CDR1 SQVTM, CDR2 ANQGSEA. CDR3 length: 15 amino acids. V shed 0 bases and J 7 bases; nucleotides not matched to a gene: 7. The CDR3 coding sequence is TGCAGCGTTGAAGAAAGCGGGGGGCCGGGGAATGAGCAGTTCTTC. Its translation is CSVEESGGPGNEQFF.

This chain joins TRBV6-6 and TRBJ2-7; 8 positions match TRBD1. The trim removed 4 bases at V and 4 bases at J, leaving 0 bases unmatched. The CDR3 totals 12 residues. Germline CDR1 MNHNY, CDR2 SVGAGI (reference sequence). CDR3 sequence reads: CASSWDRYEQYV. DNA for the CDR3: TGTGCCAGCAGTTGGGACAGGTACGAGCAGTACGTC.

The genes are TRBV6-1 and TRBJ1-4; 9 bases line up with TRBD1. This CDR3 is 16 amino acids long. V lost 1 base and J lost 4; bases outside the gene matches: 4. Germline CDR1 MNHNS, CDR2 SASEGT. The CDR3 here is CASSEEPGQGNEKLFF. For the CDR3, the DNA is TGTGCCAGCAGTGAAGAACCGGGACAGGGTAATGAAAAACTGTTTTTT.

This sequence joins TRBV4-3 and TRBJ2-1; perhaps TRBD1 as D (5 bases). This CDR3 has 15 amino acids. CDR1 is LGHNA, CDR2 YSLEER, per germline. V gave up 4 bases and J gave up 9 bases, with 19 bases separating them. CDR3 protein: CASSPQAVTGVEQFF. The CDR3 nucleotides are TGCGCCAGCAGCCCGCAAGCTGTCACAGGCGTTGAGCAGTTCTTC.

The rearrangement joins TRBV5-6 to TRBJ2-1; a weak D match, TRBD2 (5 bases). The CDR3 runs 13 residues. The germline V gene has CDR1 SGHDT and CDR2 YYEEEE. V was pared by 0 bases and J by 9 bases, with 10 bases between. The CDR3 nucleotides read TGTGCCAGCAGCTTGGAACTCCGGGGTGAGCAGTTCTTC. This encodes CASSLELRGEQFF.

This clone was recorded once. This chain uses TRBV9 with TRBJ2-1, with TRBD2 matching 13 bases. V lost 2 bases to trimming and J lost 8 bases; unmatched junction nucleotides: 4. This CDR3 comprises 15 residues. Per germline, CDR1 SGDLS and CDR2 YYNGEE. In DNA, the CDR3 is TGTGCCAGCAGCGTCCGACTAGCGGGAGGCGATGAGCAGTTCTTC. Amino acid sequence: CASSVRLAGGDEQFF. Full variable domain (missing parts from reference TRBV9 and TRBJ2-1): DSGVTQTPKHLITATGQRVTLRCSPRSGDLSVYWYQQSLDQGLQFLIQYYNGEERAKGNILERFSAQQFPDLHSELNLSSLELGDSALYFCASSVRLAGGDEQFFGPGTRLTVL.

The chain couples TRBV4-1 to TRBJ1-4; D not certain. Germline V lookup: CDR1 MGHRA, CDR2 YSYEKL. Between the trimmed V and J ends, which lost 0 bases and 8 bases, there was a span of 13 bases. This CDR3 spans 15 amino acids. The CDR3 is CASSQEEGSWEKLFF. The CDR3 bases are TGCGCCAGCAGCCAAGAGGAGGGTAGTTGGGAAAAACTGTTTTTT.

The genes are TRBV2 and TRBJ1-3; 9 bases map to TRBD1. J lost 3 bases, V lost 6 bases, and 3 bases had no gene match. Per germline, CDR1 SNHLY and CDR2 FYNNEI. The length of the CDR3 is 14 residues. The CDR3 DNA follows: TGTGCCAGCAGGCGACAGGGGGGTGGAAACACCATATATTTT. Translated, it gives CASRRQGGGNTIYF.